The sequence of this T cell receptor (beta chain) was determined in a study of T cells in women clearing cervical HPV infection. Findings and limits, study-wide: Each sample's T-cell count was unknown, possibly confounding richness.

Clones were read by immunoSEQ multiplex PCR, and TCRdb kept only the in-frame ones, dropping some. The sample data list tens of thousands of clones. Germline V lookup: CDR1 DFQATT, CDR2 SNEGSKA (reference sequence). The CDR3 has 11 residues. V lost 3 bases and J 5 bases, leaving 5 bases between the germline ends. About this clone: What it recognizes is unknown. The CDR3 is cut off 3 residues early in the read; its end comes from the germline J gene.

The chain uses TRBV20-1 and TRBJ2-1; D might be TRBD1 (5 bases). The source material was blood buffy coat. The TCR originated in a woman between 18 and 75 years old with a cervical HPV16 infection that either progressed to CIN3+ or cleared (not recorded which). CDR3 sequence: CSARTDNEQFF. CDR3 DNA (partial): TGCAGTGCTAGGACAGACAATGAG.